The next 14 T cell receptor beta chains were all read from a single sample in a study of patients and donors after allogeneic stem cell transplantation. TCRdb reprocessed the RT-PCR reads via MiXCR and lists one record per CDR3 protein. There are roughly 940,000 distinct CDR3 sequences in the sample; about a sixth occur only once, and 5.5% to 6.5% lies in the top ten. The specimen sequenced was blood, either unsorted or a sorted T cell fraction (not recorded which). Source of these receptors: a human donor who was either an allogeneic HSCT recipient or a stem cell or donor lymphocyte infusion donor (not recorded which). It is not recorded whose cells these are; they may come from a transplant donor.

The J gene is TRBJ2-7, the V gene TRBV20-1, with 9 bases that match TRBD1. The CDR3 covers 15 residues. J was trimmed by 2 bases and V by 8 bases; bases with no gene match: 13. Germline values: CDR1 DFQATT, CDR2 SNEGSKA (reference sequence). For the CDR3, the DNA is TGCAGTACGAAAAAGGACAGGGGCAAAACCTACGAGCAGTACTTC. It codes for CSTKKDRGKTYEQYF.

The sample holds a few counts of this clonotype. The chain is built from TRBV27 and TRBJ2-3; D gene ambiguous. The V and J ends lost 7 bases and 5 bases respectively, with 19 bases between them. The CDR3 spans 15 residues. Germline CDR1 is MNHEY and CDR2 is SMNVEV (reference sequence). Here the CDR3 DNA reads TGTGCCAGCACCCCCACCCCGGGCTATGTAGATACGCAGTATTTT. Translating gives CASTPTPGYVDTQYF.

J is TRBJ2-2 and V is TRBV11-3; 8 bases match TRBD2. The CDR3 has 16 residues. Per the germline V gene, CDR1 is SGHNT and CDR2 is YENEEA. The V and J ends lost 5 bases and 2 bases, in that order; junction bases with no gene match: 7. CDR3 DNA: TGTGCCAGCAGCCCCCGACTAGCGAAAAACACCGGGGAGCTGTTTTTT. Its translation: CASSPRLAKNTGELFF.

The CDR3 loop is CASKDRGPDEQYF. CDR3 in DNA: TGTGCCAGTAAGGACAGGGGGCCCGACGAGCAGTACTTC. The chain links TRBV19 to TRBJ2-7, with 11 bases identical to TRBD1. The CDR3 has 13 amino acids. V lost 7 bases to trimming and J lost 5 bases; unmatched junction nucleotides: 4. The V gene's germline CDR1 is LNHDA and CDR2 SQIVND (reference sequence).

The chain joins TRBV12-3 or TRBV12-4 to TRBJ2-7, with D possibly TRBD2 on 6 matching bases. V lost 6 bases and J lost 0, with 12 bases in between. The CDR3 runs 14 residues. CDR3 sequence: CASRPETSSYEQYF. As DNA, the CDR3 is TGTGCCAGCAGGCCCGAGACTAGCTCCTACGAGCAGTACTTC.

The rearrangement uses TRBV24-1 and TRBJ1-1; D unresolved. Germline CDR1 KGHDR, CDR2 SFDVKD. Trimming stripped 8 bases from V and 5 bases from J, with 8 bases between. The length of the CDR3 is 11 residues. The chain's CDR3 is CATTRGTEAFF. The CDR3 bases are TGTGCCACCACCAGAGGGACTGAAGCTTTCTTT.

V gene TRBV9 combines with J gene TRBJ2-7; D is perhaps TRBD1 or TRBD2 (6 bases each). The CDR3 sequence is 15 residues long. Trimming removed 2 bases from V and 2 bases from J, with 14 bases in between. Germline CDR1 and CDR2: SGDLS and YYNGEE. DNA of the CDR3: TGTGCCAGCAGCGTCGGGGGACAACCTACCTACGAGCAGTACTTC. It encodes CASSVGGQPTYEQYF.

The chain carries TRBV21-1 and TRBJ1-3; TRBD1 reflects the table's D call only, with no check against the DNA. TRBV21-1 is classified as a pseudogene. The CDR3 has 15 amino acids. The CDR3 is CASSKDHRGRNTIYF. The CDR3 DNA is TGTGCCAGCAGCAAAGATCACAGGGGAAGAAACACCATATATTTT.

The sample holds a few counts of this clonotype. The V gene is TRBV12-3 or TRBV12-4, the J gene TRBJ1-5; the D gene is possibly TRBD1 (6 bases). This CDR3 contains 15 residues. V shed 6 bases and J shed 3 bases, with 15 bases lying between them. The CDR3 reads CASSRTGKNNQPQHF. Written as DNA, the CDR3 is TGTGCCAGCAGCCGAACAGGGAAGAACAATCAGCCCCAGCATTTT.

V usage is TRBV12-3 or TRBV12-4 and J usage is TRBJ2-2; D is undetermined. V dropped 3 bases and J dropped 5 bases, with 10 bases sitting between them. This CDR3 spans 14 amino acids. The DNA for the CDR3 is TGTGCCAGCAGTTTTGTCGGGCAAACCGGGGAGCTGTTTTTT. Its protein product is CASSFVGQTGELFF.

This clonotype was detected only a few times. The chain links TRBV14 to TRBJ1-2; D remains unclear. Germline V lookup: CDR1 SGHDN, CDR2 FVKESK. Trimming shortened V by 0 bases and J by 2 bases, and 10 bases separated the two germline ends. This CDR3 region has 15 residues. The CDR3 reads CASSQDFAPNYGYTF. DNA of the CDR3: TGTGCCAGCAGCCAAGATTTCGCACCAAACTATGGCTACACCTTC.

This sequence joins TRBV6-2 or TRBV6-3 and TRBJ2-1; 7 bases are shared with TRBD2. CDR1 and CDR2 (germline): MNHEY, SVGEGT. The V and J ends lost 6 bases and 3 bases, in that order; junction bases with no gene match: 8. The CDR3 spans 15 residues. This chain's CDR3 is CASRLAGENYNEQFF. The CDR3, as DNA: TGTGCCAGCAGACTCGCGGGGGAAAACTACAATGAGCAGTTCTTC.

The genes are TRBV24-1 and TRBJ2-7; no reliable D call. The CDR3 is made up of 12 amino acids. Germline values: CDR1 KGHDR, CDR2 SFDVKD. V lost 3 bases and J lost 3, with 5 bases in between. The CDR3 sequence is CATSDRHYEQYF. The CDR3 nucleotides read TGTGCCACCAGTGATCGCCACTACGAGCAGTACTTC.

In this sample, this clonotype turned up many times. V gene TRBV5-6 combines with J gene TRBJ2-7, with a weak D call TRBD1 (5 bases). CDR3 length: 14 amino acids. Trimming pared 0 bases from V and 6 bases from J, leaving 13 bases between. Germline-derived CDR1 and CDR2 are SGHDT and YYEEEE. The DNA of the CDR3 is TGTGCCAGCAGCTTGGCCAGGGTAATAGGCGAGCAGTACTTC. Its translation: CASSLARVIGEQYF.